This record looks at one T cell receptor beta chain sequence and its context. This clonotype has more than one count but fewer than ten. Its antigen remains unidentified. No much larger clone exists at a distance of one base, and base qualities are not known. The CDR3 spans 12 residues, from the cysteine through the phenylalanine. Just the 36-base CDR3 DNA is kept, in frame starting at base 1. CDR1 and CDR2 (MNHNS, SASEGT) derive from the germline V gene. V and J lose 8 bases and 3 bases, and a span of 10 bases separates them. This sample stems from a study of vaccination and CD4 T cells after COVID-19 (dated by TCRdb to between 2021 and 2024). Looking at the study overall: Convalescent patients had a positive SARS-CoV-2 result on nasal swab PCR, and of these patients, 8 or 9 had mild disease and one had severe disease. The convalescent cohort included six males and four females, with two Hispanic individuals, seven Caucasians, two Asians and one multiracial person. Participants got two doses of the Pfizer-BioNTech BNT162b2 vaccine (n=8) or two doses of the Moderna mRNA-1273 vaccine (n=2). Post-COVID blood samples were collected from convalescent patients a median of approximately 100 days after diagnosis, with a range of about 30 to 161 days. Post-vaccine blood samples were obtained a median of roughly 75 days after the second vaccine dose, with a range of about 14 to 241 days. For stimulating the cultures, overlapping spike peptide pools were used, derived from SARS-CoV-2 as well as from the common cold coronaviruses HCoV-NL63, HCoV-OC43 and HCoV-229E. In control cultures, a CEFX viral epitope pool was used as positive control, an HIV-1 Nef peptide pool was used as negative control, or no peptide was added. In about 11 COVID-19 convalescent patients and a handful of infection-naive healthy vaccine recipients, the spike-specific CD4+ TCR repertoire before mRNA vaccination was compared with the repertoire after mRNA vaccination. General findings and caveats noted by the study authors: In convalescent patients, a median about 90% of post-vaccine SARS-CoV-2-reactive clones were detected only after vaccination, and vaccine-specific priming was suggested by this finding. Although the median number of SARS-CoV-2-reactive clonotypes went up from roughly 22 after infection to around 40 after vaccination, the increase was not significant. Relatively few convalescent patients were included in the study, and early timepoints after natural infection were not analyzed. Of the vaccine-specific clones found in convalescent patients, nearly all (304 of 307) were mono-reactive for SARS-CoV-2 spike instead of being cross-reactive with common cold coronaviruses.

This specimen's treatment or condition label, per the study, means: approximately nine-day PBMC culture with coronavirus spike peptide pools or control peptides (ViraFEST assay). The ViraFEST assay was used in the study, in which antigen-specific T cells were expanded with peptide pools and expanded clonotypes were subsequently identified by TCR sequencing. The positive SARS-CoV-2 PCR tests of the convalescent patients were dated from March to December 2020, before the Alpha, Beta and Delta variants emerged in the United States. More than 1.5 million PBMCs per well were cultured in IMDM with roughly 4.8% human AB serum and approximately 9.8 IU/ml IL-2, plus 10 ug/ml peptide pools. Half of the culture medium was replaced with fresh IL-2-containing medium on days 3 and 7. After nine to eleven days of culture, CD4+ T cells were isolated by negative selection with the EasySep CD4+ T cell isolation kit. Ficoll-Paque Plus gradient centrifugation was used to isolate PBMCs from whole blood, and the isolated PBMCs were then either used fresh or cryopreserved at -140C. Culture conditions were generally each tested in triplicate wells.

The library was obtained by PCR. DNA from cultured CD4+ T cells underwent TCR sequencing with the Oncomine TCR Beta short-read assay at the Johns Hopkins FTIC core. Genomic DNA was extracted from the cultured CD4+ T cells with the QIAamp micro DNA kit. Oncomine TCR Beta libraries from cultured CD4+ T cells were pooled with unique dual indexes and sequenced on an Illumina iSeq 100. The study's own analysis went as follows. Non-productive sequences were filtered out, and CDR3s that did not start with C, did not end with F or W, or were shorter than 7 amino acids were discarded. Antigen-specific clonotypes were identified with the MANAFEST web application by comparing peptide-stimulated wells with reference and other culture wells. For a clone to be called positive, the clone needed an FDR below 0.05, an odds ratio above 5, and a productive frequency above 0.1% in at least two of three replicate wells. Cross-reactive clonotypes were defined as significantly expanded in both SARS-CoV-2 spike wells and at least one common cold coronavirus spike condition. Levenshtein distances (stringdist) and unrooted phylogenetic trees (ape) in R version 3.6.1 were used to assess CDR3 homology. TCRdb trimmed the raw reads at Q25, called clones with MiXCR and kept productive beta chains. Rows merge per CDR3 protein into single entries with the most common DNA and genes. The V and J calls, along with clone size, are taken from TCRdb and not from the paper's own processing. The sample yields about 21,000 distinct CDR3 sequences; around 50% were counted once. The ten biggest clones cover about 8.4% of the sample.

The sequenced sample was CD4+ T cells from blood, cultured in vitro. This chain is built from TRBV6-1 and TRBJ1-1, with the D gene not clear enough to name. This receptor was obtained from a human donor who had recovered from COVID-19. The CDR3 here reads CASRPEDTEAFF. Here is the DNA: TGTGCCAGCCGGCCGGAGGACACTGAAGCTTTCTTT.